Presented here are 7 T cell receptor beta chains from one specimen sequenced in a study of blood T cell repertoires in COVID-19. Using immunoSEQ multiplex PCR, the repertoire was profiled, and TCRdb retains in-frame clones only, with some absent. This table holds a few hundred thousand clones, about 90% found once. Sample: PBMCs or T cells enriched from blood (not recorded which). The receptor source for this set is a woman aged 45-60 years in a cohort exposed to, infected with or recovered from COVID-19 (not recorded which).

The chain employs TRBV5-6 and TRBJ1-6, with 7 bases that match TRBD1. The germline V gene encodes CDR1 SGHDT and CDR2 YYEEEE. J was trimmed by 5 bases and V by 7 bases; bases with no gene match: 9. CDR3 length equals 15 residues. This CDR3 is CASVKGARNNSPLHF. The CDR3 nucleotides are TGTGCCAGCGTCAAGGGGGCAAGGAATAATTCACCCCTCCACTTT.

Here the CDR3 reads CASSRLGRSSSGANVLTF. The CDR3 DNA sequence: TGTGCCAGTAGTCGTCTAGGGAGGTCCAGCTCTGGGGCCAACGTCCTGACTTTC. The J gene is TRBJ2-6, the V gene TRBV19; a weak D match, TRBD2 (6 bases). With 5 bases removed from V and 0 bases from J, the gap between germline ends came to 17 bases. The CDR3 runs 18 residues. Germline values: CDR1 LNHDA, CDR2 SQIVND (reference sequence).

The V and J genes are TRBV11-1 and TRBJ2-7, with 9 bases lining up with TRBD1. Trimming at V came to 5 bases and at J to 2 bases, leaving 7 bases not matched to a gene. Germline CDR1 SGHAT, CDR2 FQDESV (reference sequence). The CDR3 covers 15 residues. The CDR3 region is CASSPRTGAAYEQYF. CDR3 coding DNA: TGTGCCAGCAGCCCTCGGACAGGGGCGGCCTACGAGCAGTACTTC.

The chain joins TRBV4-2 to TRBJ1-5; TRBD1 matches 10 bases. The CDR3 has 15 amino acids. V was pared by 2 bases and J by 6 bases, with 4 bases of the junction left unmatched. Germline V gives CDR1 LGHNA, CDR2 YNFKEQ. The CDR3 DNA reads TGTGCCAGCAGCCAACAGGACAGGGGGATTCAGCCCCAGCATTTT. It specifies CASSQQDRGIQPQHF.

The chain couples TRBV19 to TRBJ1-1; possibly TRBD1 for D (6 bases). V was cut by 6 bases and J by 1 base, with 12 bases left in between. Germline CDR1 reads LNHDA; CDR2 reads SQIVND (reference sequence). The CDR3 has 14 amino acids. In DNA form, the CDR3 reads TGTGCCAGTAGCAGACAGGTTTCGAACACTGAAGCTTTCTTT. Amino acids: CASSRQVSNTEAFF.

The genes are TRBV5-4 and TRBJ2-1; TRBD2 might be the D (6 bases). The length of the CDR3 is 15 residues. V lost 0 bases and J lost 8, with 15 bases in between. CDR1 and CDR2 (germline): SGHNT, YYREEE (reference sequence). The CDR3 nucleotides read TGTGCCAGCAGCTTGGGAAGGGTGCGGGATGATGAGCAGTTCTTC. Amino acids: CASSLGRVRDDEQFF.

This chain connects TRBV7-2 to TRBJ2-1; 7 bases fit TRBD1. The CDR3 extends over 14 amino acids. Germline loops: CDR1 SGHTA, CDR2 FQGNSA. The V and J ends lost 5 bases and 7 bases, in that order; junction bases with no gene match: 8. CDR3 residues: CASSNEVRGNEQFF. CDR3 in DNA: TGTGCCAGCAGCAACGAAGTCAGGGGGAATGAGCAGTTCTTC.